The entry below gives a single T cell receptor beta chain sequence along with its context. Sequenced by immunoSEQ multiplex PCR; TCRdb stores in-frame clones only, minus some. This sample yields 60,000 to 70,000 clones, of which 86% are seen a single time; 4% to 5.5% belongs to the top ten. This sample is drawn from a study of technical replicates of blood from a handful of donors. The source is a human donor in good health. Some clones in this sample may be carry-over from other donors' samples. The sequenced material came from PBMCs.

The CDR3 sequence: CASSYSAGMGTEAFF. DNA of the CDR3: TGTGCCAGCAGTTACTCGGCGGGGATGGGGACTGAAGCTTTCTTT. The chain combines TRBV6-5 with TRBJ1-1; D gene ambiguous. The V end was cut by 0 bases, the J end by 5 bases, with 13 bases between. Germline loops: CDR1 MNHEY, CDR2 SVGAGI. The CDR3 loop spans 15 amino acids.